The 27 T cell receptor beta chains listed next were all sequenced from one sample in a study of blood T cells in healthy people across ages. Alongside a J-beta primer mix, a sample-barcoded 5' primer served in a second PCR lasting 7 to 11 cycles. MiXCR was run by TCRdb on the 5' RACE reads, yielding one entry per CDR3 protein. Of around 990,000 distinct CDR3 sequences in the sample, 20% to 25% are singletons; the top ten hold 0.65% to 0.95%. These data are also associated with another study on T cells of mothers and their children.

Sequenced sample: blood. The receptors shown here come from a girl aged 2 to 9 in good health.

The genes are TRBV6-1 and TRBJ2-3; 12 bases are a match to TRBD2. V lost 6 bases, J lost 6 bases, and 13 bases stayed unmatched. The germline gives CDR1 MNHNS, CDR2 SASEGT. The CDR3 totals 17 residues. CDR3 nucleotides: TGTGCCAGCAGCAGCATCCTAGCGGGGGGGCGTTCGGATACGCAGTATTTT. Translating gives CASSSILAGGRSDTQYF.

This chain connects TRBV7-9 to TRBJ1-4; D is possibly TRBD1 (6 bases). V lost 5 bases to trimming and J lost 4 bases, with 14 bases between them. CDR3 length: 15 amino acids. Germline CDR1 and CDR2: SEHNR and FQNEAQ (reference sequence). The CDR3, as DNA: TGTGCCAGCAGCCCCTTTGGAGGGGGTAATGAAAAACTGTTTTTT. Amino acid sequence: CASSPFGGGNEKLFF.

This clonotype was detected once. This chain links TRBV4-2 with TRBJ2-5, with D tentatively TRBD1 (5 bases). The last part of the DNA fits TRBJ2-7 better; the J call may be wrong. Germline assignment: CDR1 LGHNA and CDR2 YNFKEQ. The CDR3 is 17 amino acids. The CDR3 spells CASSQGTGRGPSYEQYF. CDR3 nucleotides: TGTGCCAGCAGCCAAGGGACCGGAAGGGGTCCTTCCTACGAGCAGTACTTC.

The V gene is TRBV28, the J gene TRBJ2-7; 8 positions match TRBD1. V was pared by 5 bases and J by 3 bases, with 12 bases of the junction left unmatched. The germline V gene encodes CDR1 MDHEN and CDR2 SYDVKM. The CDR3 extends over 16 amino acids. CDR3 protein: CASSDVRGLPHYEQYF. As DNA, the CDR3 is TGTGCCAGCAGTGACGTCAGGGGGCTACCTCACTACGAGCAGTACTTC.

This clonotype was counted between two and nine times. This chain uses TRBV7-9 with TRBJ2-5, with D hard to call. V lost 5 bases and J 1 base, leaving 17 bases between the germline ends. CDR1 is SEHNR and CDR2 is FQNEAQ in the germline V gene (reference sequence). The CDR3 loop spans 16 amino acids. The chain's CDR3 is CASSPLLSAVQETQYF. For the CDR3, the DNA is TGTGCCAGCAGCCCCCTTCTCTCGGCAGTCCAAGAGACCCAGTACTTC.

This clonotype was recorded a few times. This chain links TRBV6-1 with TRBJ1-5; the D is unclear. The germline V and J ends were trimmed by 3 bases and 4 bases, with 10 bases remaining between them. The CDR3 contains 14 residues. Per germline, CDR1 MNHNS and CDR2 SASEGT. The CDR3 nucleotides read TGTGCCAGCAGTGAGGTGTCAGAAAATCAGCCCCAGCATTTT. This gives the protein CASSEVSENQPQHF.

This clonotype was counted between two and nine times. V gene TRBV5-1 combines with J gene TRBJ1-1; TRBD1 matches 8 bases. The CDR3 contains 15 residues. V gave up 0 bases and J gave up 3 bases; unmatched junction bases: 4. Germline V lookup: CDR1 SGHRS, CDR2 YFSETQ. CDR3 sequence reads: CASSLGQGQDTEAFF. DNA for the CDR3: TGCGCCAGCAGCTTGGGACAGGGGCAGGACACTGAAGCTTTCTTT.

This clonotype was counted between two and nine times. The CDR3 loop is CSVVTGTSYEQYF. CDR3 nucleotide sequence: TGCAGCGTTGTGACAGGCACCTCCTACGAGCAGTACTTC. This chain joins TRBV29-1 and TRBJ2-7, with D tentatively TRBD1 (6 bases). This CDR3 contains 13 residues. CDR1 is SQVTM and CDR2 is ANQGSEA in the germline V gene. With 4 bases removed from V and 0 bases from J, the gap between germline ends came to 10 bases.

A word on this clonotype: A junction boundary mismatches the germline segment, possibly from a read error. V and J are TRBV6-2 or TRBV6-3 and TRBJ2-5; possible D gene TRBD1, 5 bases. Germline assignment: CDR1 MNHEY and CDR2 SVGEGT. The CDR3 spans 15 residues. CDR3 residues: CASSYLGHPQEAQYF. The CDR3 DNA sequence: TGTGCCAGCAGTTACCTAGGACACCCCCAAGAGGCCCAGTACTTC.

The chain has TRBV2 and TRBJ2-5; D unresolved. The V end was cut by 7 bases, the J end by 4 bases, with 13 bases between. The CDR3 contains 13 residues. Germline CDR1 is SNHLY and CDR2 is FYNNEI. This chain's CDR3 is CASNRLSGETQYF. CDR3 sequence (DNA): TGTGCCAGCAACAGACTGTCAGGAGAGACCCAGTACTTC.

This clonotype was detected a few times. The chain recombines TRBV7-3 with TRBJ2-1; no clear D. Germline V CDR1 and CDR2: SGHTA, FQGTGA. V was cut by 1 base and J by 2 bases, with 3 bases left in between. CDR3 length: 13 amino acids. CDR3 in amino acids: CASSLNPYNEQFF. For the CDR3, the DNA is TGTGCCAGCAGCTTAAATCCCTACAATGAGCAGTTCTTC.

As DNA, the CDR3 is TGTGCCAGCAGCACCCCGACTAGCGGGAGCGAGACCCAGTACTTC. Translated: CASSTPTSGSETQYF. The chain links TRBV7-8 to TRBJ2-5; 12 bases line up with TRBD2. CDR3 size: 15 residues. The V segment lost 5 bases and the J segment 5 bases; nucleotides outside the gene matches: 6. Germline lookup yields CDR1 SGHVS and CDR2 FQNEAQ.

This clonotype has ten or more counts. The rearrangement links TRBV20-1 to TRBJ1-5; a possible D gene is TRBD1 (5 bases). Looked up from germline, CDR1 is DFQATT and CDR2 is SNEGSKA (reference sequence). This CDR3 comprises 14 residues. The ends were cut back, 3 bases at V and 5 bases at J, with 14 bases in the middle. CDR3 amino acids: CSARVPGLDQPQHF. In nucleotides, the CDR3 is TGCAGTGCTAGGGTTCCAGGGTTGGATCAGCCCCAGCATTTT.

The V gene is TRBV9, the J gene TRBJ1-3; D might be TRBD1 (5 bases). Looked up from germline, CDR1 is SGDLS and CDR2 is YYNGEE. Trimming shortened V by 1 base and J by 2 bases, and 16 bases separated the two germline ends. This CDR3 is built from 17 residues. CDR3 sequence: CASSVSSLTEPGNTIYF. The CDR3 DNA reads TGTGCCAGCAGCGTAAGTAGTCTGACAGAACCTGGAAACACCATATATTTT.

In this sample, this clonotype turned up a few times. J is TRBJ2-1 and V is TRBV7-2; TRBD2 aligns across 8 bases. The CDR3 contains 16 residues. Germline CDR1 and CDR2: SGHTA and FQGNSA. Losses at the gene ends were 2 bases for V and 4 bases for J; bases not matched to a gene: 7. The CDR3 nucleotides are TGTGCCAGCAGCTTAAACGGCGGGAGGCTTTACAATGAGCAGTTCTTC. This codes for CASSLNGGRLYNEQFF.

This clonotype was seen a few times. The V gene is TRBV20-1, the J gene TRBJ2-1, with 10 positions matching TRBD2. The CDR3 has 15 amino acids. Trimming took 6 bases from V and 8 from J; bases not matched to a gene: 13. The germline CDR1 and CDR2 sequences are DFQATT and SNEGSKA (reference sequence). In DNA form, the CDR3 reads TGCAGTGCGCGGGCGCTAGCGGGGGCCGGGGATGAGCAGTTCTTC. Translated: CSARALAGAGDEQFF.

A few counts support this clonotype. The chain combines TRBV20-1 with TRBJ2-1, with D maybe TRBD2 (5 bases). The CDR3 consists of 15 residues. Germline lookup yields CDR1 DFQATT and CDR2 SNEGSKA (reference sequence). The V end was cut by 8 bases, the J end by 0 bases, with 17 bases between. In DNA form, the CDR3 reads TGCAGTTGTGACGGGGAAGTCAGCTCCTACAATGAGCAGTTCTTC. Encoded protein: CSCDGEVSSYNEQFF.

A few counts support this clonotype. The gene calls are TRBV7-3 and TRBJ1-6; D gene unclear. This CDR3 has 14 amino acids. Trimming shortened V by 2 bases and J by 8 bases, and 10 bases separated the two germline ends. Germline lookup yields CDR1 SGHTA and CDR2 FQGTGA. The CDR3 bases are TGTGCCAGCAGCTTAGGCCTCGGTGATTCACCCCTCCACTTT. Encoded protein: CASSLGLGDSPLHF.

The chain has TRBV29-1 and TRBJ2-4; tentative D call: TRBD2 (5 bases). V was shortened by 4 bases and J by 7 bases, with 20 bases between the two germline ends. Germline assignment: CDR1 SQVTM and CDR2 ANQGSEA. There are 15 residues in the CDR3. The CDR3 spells CSVVFFSGSRNIQYF. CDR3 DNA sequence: TGCAGCGTTGTTTTTTTCTCGGGATCTCGGAACATTCAGTACTTC.

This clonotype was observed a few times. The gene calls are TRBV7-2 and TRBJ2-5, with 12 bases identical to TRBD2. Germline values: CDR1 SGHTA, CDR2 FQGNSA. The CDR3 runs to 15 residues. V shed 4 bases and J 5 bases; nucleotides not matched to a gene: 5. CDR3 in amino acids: CASSYPSGGAETQYF. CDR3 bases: TGTGCCAGCAGCTACCCTAGCGGGGGGGCGGAGACCCAGTACTTC.

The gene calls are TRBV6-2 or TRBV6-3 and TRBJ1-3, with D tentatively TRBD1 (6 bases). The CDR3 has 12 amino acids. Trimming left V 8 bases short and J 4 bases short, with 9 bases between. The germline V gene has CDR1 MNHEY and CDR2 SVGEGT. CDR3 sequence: CASPDRGNTIYF. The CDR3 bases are TGTGCCAGCCCTGACAGGGGAAACACCATATATTTT.

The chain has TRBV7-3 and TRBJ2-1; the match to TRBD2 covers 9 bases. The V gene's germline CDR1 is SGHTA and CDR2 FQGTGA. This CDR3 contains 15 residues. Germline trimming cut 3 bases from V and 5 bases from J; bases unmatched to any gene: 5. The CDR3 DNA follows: TGTGCCAGCAGCTTTGCGGGAGGGACAGACAATGAGCAGTTCTTC. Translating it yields CASSFAGGTDNEQFF.

The CDR3 DNA reads TGTGCCATCAGTGAAAGACAGGCTGTTAATGAAAAACTGTTTTTT. Amino acid sequence: CAISERQAVNEKLFF. This chain connects TRBV10-3 to TRBJ1-4; D is perhaps TRBD1 (6 bases). This CDR3 has 15 amino acids. Germline V gives CDR1 ENHRY, CDR2 SYGVKD. The ends were cut back, 3 bases at V and 4 bases at J, with 12 bases in the middle.

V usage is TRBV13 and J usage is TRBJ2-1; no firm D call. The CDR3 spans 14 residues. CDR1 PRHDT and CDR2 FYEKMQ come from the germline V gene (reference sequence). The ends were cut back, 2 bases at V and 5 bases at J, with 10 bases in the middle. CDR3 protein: CASSLRNANNEQFF. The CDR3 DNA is TGTGCCAGCAGCTTACGTAACGCCAACAATGAGCAGTTCTTC.

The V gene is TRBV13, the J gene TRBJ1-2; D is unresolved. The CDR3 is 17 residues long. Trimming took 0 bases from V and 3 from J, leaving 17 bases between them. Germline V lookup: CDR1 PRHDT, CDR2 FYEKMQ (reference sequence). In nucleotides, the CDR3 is TGTGCCAGCAGCTTAGGAGGAAGCCACCTCTCTGACTATGGCTACACCTTC. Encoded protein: CASSLGGSHLSDYGYTF.

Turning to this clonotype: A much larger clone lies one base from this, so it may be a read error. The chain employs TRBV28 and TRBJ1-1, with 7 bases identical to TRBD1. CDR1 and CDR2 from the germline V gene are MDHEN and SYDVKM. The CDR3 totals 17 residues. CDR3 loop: CAGSFAEPGTVNTEAFF. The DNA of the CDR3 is TGTGCCGGCAGTTTCGCAGAGCCCGGGACAGTGAACACTGAAGCTTTCTTT.

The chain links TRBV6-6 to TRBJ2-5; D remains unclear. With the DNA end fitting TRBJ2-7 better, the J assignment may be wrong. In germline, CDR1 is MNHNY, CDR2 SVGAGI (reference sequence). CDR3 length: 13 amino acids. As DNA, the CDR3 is TGTGCCAGCAGTTATGAGACGGTCTACGAGCAGTACTTC. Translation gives CASSYETVYEQYF.